The entry below describes one T cell receptor beta chain. The antigen is unknown. The data were obtained in a study of Graves' ophthalmopathy and Graves' hyperthyroidism. Study-wide points: Blood also contained most of the expanded thyroid clonotypes above 0.001 frequency. Using a 13-signature model, the authors split ophthalmopathy from stable hyperthyroidism, with roughly 91% sensitivity and 81.08% specificity.

Clinical symptoms, serum thyroxine, TRAb, thyroid ultrasound and orbital computed tomography determined diagnosis. PBMCs were density-gradient isolated from around 11 ml fresh blood. From RNA, the CDR3 regions of TCR beta chains were amplified and sequenced. In the first round, RT-PCR was carried out with HTBI primers, and a multiplex PCR formed the second round. TCRdb reanalysed the multiplex PCR reads using MiXCR and keeps one entry per CDR3 protein. The repertoire holds about 200,000 distinct CDR3 sequences, with roughly 29% as singletons. The sequenced sample was peripheral blood. The receptor was derived from a man over 45 with Graves' ophthalmopathy.

The CDR3 nucleotides read TGTGCCAGCAGTTTTTCCGGGACAGGGCATAACTATGGCTACACCTTC. It translates to CASSFSGTGHNYGYTF. The rearrangement uses TRBV28 and TRBJ1-2; 9 bases align to TRBD1. The CDR3 spans 16 residues. CDR1 and CDR2 from the germline V gene are MDHEN and SYDVKM. Germline trimming cut 3 bases from V and 1 base from J; bases unmatched to any gene: 6.